This TCR beta chain originates from a study of OX40 agonist ivuxolimab in advanced cancers. With regard to the full study: Ivuxolimab was an agonistic, fully human IgG2 monoclonal antibody directed against OX40 (CD134), a costimulatory receptor. Intravenous ivuxolimab was administered to patients every 2 weeks at six dose levels: 0.01, 0.1, 0.3, 1.5, 3 and 10 mg/kg. Among the 50 to 55 dose-escalation patients, about 19 had hepatocellular carcinoma, roughly 15 melanoma, 9 renal cell carcinoma and 9 head and neck cancer. In the dose-escalation cohort, 82.7% of patients were male, and the mean age was around 60 years, with a range of roughly 20 to 85. Patients were allowed to have had prior anti-PD-1, anti-PD-L1 or anti-CTLA-4 therapy, and around 37% of the dose-escalation patients had previously received checkpoint inhibitors. Three dose-escalation patients achieved partial responses, one with hepatocellular carcinoma and two with cutaneous melanoma. Peripheral TCRbeta sequencing aimed to test whether ivuxolimab altered TCR sequence diversity and caused clonal T-cell expansion. The paper reports the monotherapy dose-escalation portion (N = 52 patients) of the phase I ivuxolimab trial. General conclusions and limits of the study: Partial responders in the 0.1-3.0 mg/kg groups had among the lowest normalized peripheral clonal expansion, especially among CD8+ T cells. At doses from 0.1 to 3.0 mg/kg, clonal expansion was seen in both CD4+ and CD8+ blood T cells between baseline and week 6. On average, CD8+ T cells showed more expanded clones than CD4+ T cells after ivuxolimab. Low levels of normalized T-cell clonal expansion were also seen in some patients who did not respond. Antigen specificity was not determined for the clonally expanded peripheral T cells.

Germline trimming: 5 bases from V, 6 bases from J; junction bases outside gene matches: 6. As encoded in the germline V gene (reference sequence), CDR1 is SSHAT while CDR2 is FNYEAQ. Its CDR3 holds 14 amino acids, cysteine through phenylalanine. The entry retains the CDR3 DNA only, 42 bases that are in frame from base 1. The trial excluded patients who had a history of autoimmune disease or were on systemic immunosuppression. In every dose cohort, peripheral blood was drawn for TCR sequencing at baseline, cycle 4 day 1, and cycle 7 day 1. Samples came from an open-label, multicenter, first-in-human phase I dose-escalation trial of ivuxolimab. Adults with locally advanced or metastatic melanoma, renal cell, hepatocellular, or head and neck squamous cell carcinoma were enrolled in the trial. CD4+ and CD8+ T cells were sorted separately from peripheral blood before TCR sequencing. Genomic DNA was extracted from sorted cells for sequencing of the TCRbeta CDR3 region. TCRbeta CDR3 regions were sequenced using the immunoSEQ Assay. The table was pulled from immuneACCESS by TCRdb, which kept in-frame rearrangements only. Such tables lose some clones; where checked, under half of the loss comes from unresolved V genes, and the rest has no known cause. Present in this sample are 40,000 to 60,000 clones, roughly 85% of which were seen just once. Of the sample, approximately 3.5% falls within the top ten clones.

On this clone itself: The antigen this receptor binds is unknown. Qualities for individual bases were not recorded, and no much larger clone is one base off.

Rearrangement joined TRBV7-7 to TRBJ2-1, and 8 junction bases match TRBD2. Material: CD4+ or CD8+ T cells sorted from blood, obtained in a trial of the OX40 agonist ivuxolimab. The TCR comes from an adult with an advanced solid tumor such as melanoma, head and neck, liver or kidney cancer. CDR3 reads: CASSPGLVGNEQFF. The DNA sequence reads TGTGCCAGCAGCCCGGGACTAGTTGGCAATGAGCAGTTCTTC.